The 32 T cell receptor beta chains given below trace back to one sample, sequenced in a study of cytomegalovirus exposure and HLA in healthy donors. Researchers ran the PCR with 60 Vbeta and 13 Jbeta primers. Only in-frame clones appear in the TCRdb table, and some are missing; sequencing was by immunoSEQ multiplex PCR. The data contain about 63,000 clones, 71% of them singletons. Material for sequencing was PBMCs. Receptor source: a man aged 45 to 65 in good health and CMV-seropositive.

The rearrangement joins TRBV5-6 to TRBJ1-2, with D uncertain. Germline loops: CDR1 SGHDT, CDR2 YYEEEE. Trimming removed 0 bases at V and 2 bases at J, with 5 bases between. This CDR3 is 13 amino acids long. The CDR3 loop reads CASSLDRNYGYTF. Written as DNA, the CDR3 is TGTGCCAGCAGCTTGGACAGAAACTATGGCTACACCTTC.

This chain uses TRBV29-1 with TRBJ1-5, with 7 nucleotides matching TRBD1. CDR3 length: 13 amino acids. V lost 4 bases to trimming and J lost 4 bases; unmatched junction nucleotides: 4. Germline values: CDR1 SQVTM, CDR2 ANQGSEA. In DNA, the CDR3 is TGCAGCGTTGTGGGGACAGCAAATCAGCCCCAGCATTTT. Translated, it gives CSVVGTANQPQHF.

Points on this clone: Mismatch with germline at one junction end may stem from a read error. This chain uses TRBV30 with TRBJ2-5; 8 bases map to TRBD2. The CDR3 consists of 15 residues. The germline CDR1 and CDR2 sequences are GTSNPN and SVGIG (reference sequence). CDR3 in DNA: TGTGTCTGGGACGGGACTAGTGGGATCCAAGAGACCCAGTACTTC. Its protein is CVWDGTSGIQETQYF.

The chain combines TRBV5-4 with TRBJ2-1; TRBD2 matches at 12 bases. V was pared by 1 base and J by 6 bases, with 2 bases of the junction left unmatched. This CDR3 has 15 amino acids. Per the germline V gene, CDR1 is SGHNT and CDR2 is YYREEE (reference sequence). CDR3 coding DNA: TGTGCCAGCAGCTTGCGGACTAGCGGGGCCAATGAGCAGTTCTTC. Residues: CASSLRTSGANEQFF.

The J gene is TRBJ2-4, the V gene TRBV28; 7 positions match TRBD1. V was clipped by 6 bases and J by 2 bases; unmatched bases: 7. The germline V gene has CDR1 MDHEN and CDR2 SYDVKM. The CDR3 sequence is 15 residues long. The CDR3 region has the DNA TGTGCCAGCAGCCCAGACAGGGCGACCAAAAACATTCAGTACTTC. Translation: CASSPDRATKNIQYF.

The genes are TRBV5-4 and TRBJ1-1; tentatively, D is TRBD1 (5 bases). V shed 6 bases and J shed 1 base, with 22 bases lying between them. The CDR3 is made up of 17 amino acids. Germline V gene sequence: CDR1 SGHNT, CDR2 YYREEE (reference sequence). CDR3 loop: CASTQSSVRTQNTEAFF. DNA for the CDR3: TGTGCCAGCACCCAAAGCTCAGTGAGGACACAGAACACTGAAGCTTTCTTT.

The V gene is TRBV5-6, the J gene TRBJ2-3; D ambiguous. CDR1 and CDR2 from the germline V gene are SGHDT and YYEEEE. The V end was cut by 1 base, the J end by 0 bases, with 6 bases between. The CDR3 totals 14 residues. The CDR3 DNA sequence: TGTGCCAGCAGCTTGCCCGGTAGCACAGATACGCAGTATTTT. Its protein product is CASSLPGSTDTQYF.

The chain combines TRBV30 with TRBJ2-7; 7 nucleotides agree with TRBD1. The germline CDR1 and CDR2 sequences are GTSNPN and SVGIG (reference sequence). J gave up 4 bases and V 7 bases, and 10 bases lay outside the gene matches. This CDR3 region has 13 residues. CDR3 sequence reads: CAFAGQDRYEQYF. In nucleotides, the CDR3 is TGTGCCTTCGCCGGACAGGATCGGTACGAGCAGTACTTC.

The V and J genes are TRBV7-2 and TRBJ2-1; TRBD2 aligns across 12 bases. Per germline, CDR1 SGHTA and CDR2 FQGNSA. The length of the CDR3 is 16 residues. The trim removed 3 bases at V and 10 bases at J, leaving 10 bases unmatched. CDR3 DNA sequence: TGTGCCAGCAGCTTTGTTGTGCGGCTAGCGGGAGGGGAGCAGTTCTTC. It codes for CASSFVVRLAGGEQFF.

The V and J genes are TRBV10-1 and TRBJ1-1, with D tentatively TRBD1 (5 bases). Germline-derived CDR1 and CDR2 are WNHNN and SYGVQD (reference sequence). The CDR3 covers 14 residues. The V gene lost 5 bases and the J gene lost 3 bases, with 13 bases spanning the gap. DNA for the CDR3: TGCGCCAGCAGTCTGGGCCCACAGGACACTGAAGCTTTCTTT. It specifies CASSLGPQDTEAFF.

The V and J genes are TRBV6-4 and TRBJ2-1; 12 bases line up with TRBD2. V was clipped by 5 bases and J by 10 bases; unmatched bases: 9. CDR3 size: 15 residues. Per the germline V gene, CDR1 is MRHNA and CDR2 is SNTAGT. The chain's CDR3 is CASSLLAGGPGEQFF. CDR3 bases: TGTGCCAGCAGTCTCCTAGCGGGAGGGCCAGGGGAGCAGTTCTTC.

This clone was found a few times. This chain joins TRBV7-7 and TRBJ2-1, with 8 bases matching TRBD1. The CDR3 totals 15 residues. The V and J ends lost 5 bases and 5 bases, in that order; junction bases with no gene match: 8. Germline assignment: CDR1 SSHAT and CDR2 FNYEAQ (reference sequence). In DNA, the CDR3 is TGTGCCAGCAGCCTAGGACAGGGTAGCGACAATGAGCAGTTCTTC. It specifies CASSLGQGSDNEQFF. Full variable domain (outside the CDR3, taken from reference TRBV7-7 and TRBJ2-1): GAGVSQSPRYKVTKRGQDVTLRCDPISSHATLYWYQQALGQGPEFLTYFNYEAQPDKSGLPSDRFSAERPEGSISTLTIQRTEQRDSAMYRCASSLGQGSDNEQFFGPGTRLTVL.

The CDR3 DNA reads TGTGCCAGCAGCCCGGGACAGTCTAGCACAGATACGCAGTATTTT. Translated, it gives CASSPGQSSTDTQYF. The chain uses TRBV6-5 and TRBJ2-3; 7 bases are a match to TRBD1. The CDR3 has 15 amino acids. V dropped 6 bases and J dropped 0; count of bases not matched to a gene: 6. Looked up from germline, CDR1 is MNHEY and CDR2 is SVGAGI.

This clone turned up a few times. The rearrangement uses TRBV30 and TRBJ1-4; possibly TRBD1 for D (6 bases). Per the germline V gene, CDR1 is GTSNPN and CDR2 is SVGIG (reference sequence). This CDR3 comprises 15 residues. V lost 0 bases and J lost 7, with 15 bases in between. CDR3 residues: CAWSVHRGAGEKLFF. CDR3 nucleotide sequence: TGTGCCTGGAGTGTCCATCGGGGGGCGGGTGAAAAACTGTTTTTT.

The J gene is TRBJ1-1, the V gene TRBV9, with a weak D call TRBD1 (5 bases). Trimming took off 4 bases at V and 3 bases at J, with 25 bases between the two ends. The germline V gene encodes CDR1 SGDLS and CDR2 YYNGEE. The CDR3 totals 18 residues. The CDR3 nucleotides read TGTGCCAGCAGCCCCCAAAGCCAAAGTTCGGGGGGGTACACTGAAGCTTTCTTT. Translated: CASSPQSQSSGGYTEAFF.

The gene calls are TRBV27 and TRBJ1-2; the D gene is possibly TRBD1 (6 bases). The CDR3 runs 14 residues. V was cut by 5 bases and J by 8 bases, with 18 bases left in between. From germline, CDR1 is MNHEY and CDR2 SMNVEV (reference sequence). The CDR3 here is CASSLLQGSGGYTF. The CDR3 nucleotides read TGTGCCAGCAGTCTACTACAGGGTTCAGGAGGCTACACCTTC.

This clone has a single count. V usage is TRBV5-1 and J usage is TRBJ1-5; maybe TRBD1 (5 bases). Germline V gene lookup returns CDR1 SGHRS and CDR2 YFSETQ. Trimming cost V 0 bases and J 3 bases, with 10 bases left between them. CDR3 size: 15 residues. The CDR3 region is CASSLARVSNQPQHF. In nucleotides, the CDR3 is TGCGCCAGCAGCTTGGCCAGGGTCTCCAATCAGCCCCAGCATTTT.

The rearrangement joins TRBV15 to TRBJ2-1; 12 bases align to TRBD2. Germline CDR1 is LNHNV and CDR2 is YYDKDF (reference sequence). This CDR3 region has 18 residues. J lost 1 base, V lost 6 bases, and 10 bases had no gene match. The CDR3 loop reads CATRPLGLAGNSYNEQFF. The DNA for the CDR3 is TGTGCCACCAGACCGCTCGGACTAGCGGGGAATTCCTACAATGAGCAGTTCTTC.

This chain joins TRBV27 and TRBJ2-7; 7 nucleotides agree with TRBD1. In germline, CDR1 is MNHEY, CDR2 SMNVEV (reference sequence). The CDR3 is made up of 13 amino acids. Trimming took 5 bases from V and 6 from J; bases not matched to a gene: 7. This CDR3 is CASSPTGLSEQYF. DNA for the CDR3: TGTGCCAGCAGTCCGACAGGGTTAAGCGAGCAGTACTTC.

The chain employs TRBV5-4 and TRBJ2-7; 10 bases align to TRBD2. This CDR3 spans 15 amino acids. The trim removed 4 bases at V and 2 bases at J, leaving 6 bases unmatched. Germline V lookup: CDR1 SGHNT, CDR2 YYREEE (reference sequence). The CDR3 nucleotides read TGTGCCAGCAGCCTGGGGACTAGCGCAGCCTACGAGCAGTACTTC. It translates to CASSLGTSAAYEQYF. The whole variable domain, remainder taken from reference TRBV5-4 and TRBJ2-7, is ETGVTQSPTHLIKTRGQQVTLRCSSQSGHNTVSWYQQALGQGPQFIFQYYREEENGRGNFPPRFSGLQFPNYSSELNVNALELDDSALYLCASSLGTSAAYEQYFGPGTRLTVT.

This clone showed up just once. This CDR3 reads CASSFGTPYEQYF. DNA for the CDR3: TGTGCCAGCAGTTTTGGGACTCCCTACGAGCAGTACTTC. The rearrangement joins TRBV27 to TRBJ2-7; weak D call: TRBD2 (6 bases). Trimming left V 3 bases short and J 2 bases short, with 8 bases between. CDR3 length equals 13 residues. Germline V gene data show CDR1 as MNHEY and CDR2 as SMNVEV (reference sequence).

In its sample, this clone was seen a few times. The genes are TRBV5-4 and TRBJ1-1, with TRBD1 identical over 8 bases. Germline CDR1 SGHNT, CDR2 YYREEE (reference sequence). CDR3 size: 14 residues. The junction had 3 bases not matched to a gene; V was cut back by 4 bases and J by 1 base. The CDR3 DNA follows: TGTGCCAGCAGCACGGGACAGGCGAACACTGAAGCTTTCTTT. Translation: CASSTGQANTEAFF.

The gene calls are TRBV28 and TRBJ2-4, with D perhaps matching TRBD2 (6 bases). The germline V and J ends were trimmed by 5 bases and 8 bases, with 19 bases remaining between them. From germline, CDR1 is MDHEN and CDR2 SYDVKM. CDR3 length: 15 residues. CDR3 bases: TGTGCCAGCAGTCCGGGCGGTGGGGGGAGGTACATTCAGTACTTC. Its translation: CASSPGGGGRYIQYF.

The chain links TRBV27 to TRBJ1-3; D is perhaps TRBD1 (6 bases). Germline CDR1 reads MNHEY; CDR2 reads SMNVEV (reference sequence). Trimming removed 4 bases from V and 4 bases from J, with 11 bases in between. There are 14 residues in the CDR3. This chain's CDR3 is CASSSGGIGNTIYF. The CDR3 DNA follows: TGTGCCAGCAGTTCTGGGGGCATCGGAAACACCATATATTTT.

This clone occurred once. This chain connects TRBV11-1 to TRBJ2-3; tentatively, D is TRBD2 (5 bases). V shed 8 bases and J shed 3 bases, with 15 bases lying between them. CDR1 SGHAT and CDR2 FQDESV come from the germline V gene (reference sequence). CDR3 length equals 14 residues. The CDR3 reads CASQPGVFTDTQYF. Written as DNA, the CDR3 is TGTGCCAGCCAACCCGGGGTATTTACAGATACGCAGTATTTT.

This clone was seen a few times. One junction end disagrees with the germline gene, perhaps due to a read error. V and J are TRBV6-1 and TRBJ1-1, with TRBD1 as a possible D gene (6 bases). The CDR3 totals 13 residues. CDR1 MNHNS and CDR2 SASEGT come from the germline V gene. The CDR3 nucleotides are TGTGCCAGCAGAGAAGACAGGACCACTGAAGCTTTCTTT. It encodes CASREDRTTEAFF.

The genes are TRBV27 and TRBJ2-3; 13 bases are a match to TRBD2. The V and J ends lost 1 base and 6 bases, in that order; junction bases with no gene match: 16. The length of the CDR3 is 20 residues. Looked up from germline, CDR1 is MNHEY and CDR2 is SMNVEV (reference sequence). The CDR3, as DNA: TGTGCCAGCAGTTTATTGCCATCACCACTAGCGGGAGGGCCGGAGGATACGCAGTATTTT. Translation: CASSLLPSPLAGGPEDTQYF.

V and J are TRBV2 and TRBJ1-5; 8 bases map to TRBD1. The ends lost 1 base at V and 7 bases at J; junction bases unmatched: 3. Germline V gene lookup returns CDR1 SNHLY and CDR2 FYNNEI. The CDR3 spans 14 residues. CDR3 sequence: CASSEGTGKQPQHF. The CDR3 DNA is TGTGCCAGCAGTGAAGGGACAGGGAAACAGCCCCAGCATTTT.

The chain is built from TRBV9 and TRBJ2-5, with 11 bases fitting TRBD2. Germline-derived CDR1 and CDR2 are SGDLS and YYNGEE. The ends lost 6 bases at V and 2 bases at J; junction bases unmatched: 6. This CDR3 is built from 15 residues. CDR3 loop: CASNIAGGRQETQYF. CDR3 DNA sequence: TGTGCCAGCAACATAGCGGGGGGGAGACAAGAGACCCAGTACTTC.

This clone turned up a few times. This CDR3 reads CAWRFGGRENTGELFF. For the CDR3, the DNA is TGTGCCTGGAGATTTGGCGGGCGGGAGAACACCGGGGAGCTGTTTTTT. V gene TRBV30 combines with J gene TRBJ2-2; TRBD2 might be the D (6 bases). V was trimmed by 3 bases and J by 1 base, leaving 15 bases between them. The CDR3 is 16 residues long. Germline CDR1 reads GTSNPN; CDR2 reads SVGIG (reference sequence).

J is TRBJ2-5 and V is TRBV27; perhaps TRBD2 as D (5 bases). Trimming took off 6 bases at V and 0 bases at J, with 8 bases between the two ends. This CDR3 is built from 13 residues. Germline CDR1 and CDR2: MNHEY and SMNVEV (reference sequence). The DNA of the CDR3 is TGTGCCAGCAGGCCGGACTACCAAGAGACCCAGTACTTC. It translates to CASRPDYQETQYF.

This clone appeared a few times. V gene TRBV20-1 combines with J gene TRBJ1-2, with 7 bases identical to TRBD1. The V gene's germline CDR1 is DFQATT and CDR2 SNEGSKA (reference sequence). J lost 10 bases, V lost 5 bases, and 7 bases had no gene match. The CDR3 extends over 11 amino acids. The CDR3 spells CSAQDRSDYTF. The CDR3 DNA reads TGCAGTGCTCAGGACAGGAGTGACTACACCTTC.